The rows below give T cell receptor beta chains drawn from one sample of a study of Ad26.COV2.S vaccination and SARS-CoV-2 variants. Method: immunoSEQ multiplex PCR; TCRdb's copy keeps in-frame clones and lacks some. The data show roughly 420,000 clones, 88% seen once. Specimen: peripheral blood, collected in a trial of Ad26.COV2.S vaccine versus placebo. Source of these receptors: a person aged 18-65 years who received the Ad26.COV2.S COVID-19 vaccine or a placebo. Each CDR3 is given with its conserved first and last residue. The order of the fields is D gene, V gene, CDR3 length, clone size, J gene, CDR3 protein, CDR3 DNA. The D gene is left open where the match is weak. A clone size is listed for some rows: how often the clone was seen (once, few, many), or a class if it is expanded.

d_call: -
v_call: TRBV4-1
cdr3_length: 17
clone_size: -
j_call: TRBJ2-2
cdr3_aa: CASSRQARDSNTGELFF
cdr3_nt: TGCGCCAGCAGTCGACAGGCTAGAGACTCGAACACCGGGGAGCTGTTTTTT

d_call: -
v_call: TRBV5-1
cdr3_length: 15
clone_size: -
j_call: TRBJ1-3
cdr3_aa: CASSKDISSGNTIYF
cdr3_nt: TGCGCCAGCAGCAAGGACATCTCCTCTGGAAACACCATATATTTT

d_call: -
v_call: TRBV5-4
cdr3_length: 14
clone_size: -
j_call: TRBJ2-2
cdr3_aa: CASSLDGGSGELFF
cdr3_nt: TGTGCCAGCAGCTTGGATGGAGGGTCGGGGGAGCTGTTTTTT

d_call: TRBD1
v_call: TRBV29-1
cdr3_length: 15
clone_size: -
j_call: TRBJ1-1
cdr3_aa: CSVEDWDRGDTEAFF
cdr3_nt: TGCAGCGTTGAAGATTGGGACAGGGGTGACACTGAAGCTTTCTTT

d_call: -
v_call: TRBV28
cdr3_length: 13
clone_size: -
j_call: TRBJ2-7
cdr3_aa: CASSLMGPYEQYF
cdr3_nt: TGTGCCAGCAGTTTAATGGGCCCCTACGAGCAGTACTTC

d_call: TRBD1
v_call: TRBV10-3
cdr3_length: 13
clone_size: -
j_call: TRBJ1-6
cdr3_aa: CAISGTGGSPLHF
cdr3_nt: TGTGCCATCAGCGGGACAGGGGGATCACCCCTCCACTTT

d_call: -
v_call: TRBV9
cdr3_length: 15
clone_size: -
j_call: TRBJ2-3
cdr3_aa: CASTTEGARTDTQYF
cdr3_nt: TGTGCCAGCACCACGGAGGGGGCGCGCACAGATACGCAGTATTTT

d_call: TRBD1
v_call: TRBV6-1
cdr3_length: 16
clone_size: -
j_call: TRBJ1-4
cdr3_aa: CASSEVGGQINEKLFF
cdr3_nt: TGTGCCAGCAGTGAAGTGGGGGGACAGATTAATGAAAAACTGTTTTTT

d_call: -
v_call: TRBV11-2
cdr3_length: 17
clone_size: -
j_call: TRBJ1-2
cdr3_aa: CASSLGSRRGKSYGYTF
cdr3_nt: TGTGCCAGCAGCTTAGGGTCGAGGAGGGGGAAATCCTATGGCTACACCTTC

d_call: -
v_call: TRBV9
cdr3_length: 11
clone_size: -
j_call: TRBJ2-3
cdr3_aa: CASSSIDTQYF
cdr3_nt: TGTGCCAGCAGCTCCATAGATACGCAGTATTTT

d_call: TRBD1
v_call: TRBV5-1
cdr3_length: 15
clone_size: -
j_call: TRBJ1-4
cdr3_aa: CASSLSWTGNEKLFF
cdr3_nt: TGCGCCAGCAGCTTATCCTGGACAGGGAATGAAAAACTGTTTTTT

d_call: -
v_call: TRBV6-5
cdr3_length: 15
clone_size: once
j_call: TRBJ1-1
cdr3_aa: CASSYSSQGRAEAFF
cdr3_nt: TGTGCCAGCAGTTACTCGAGCCAGGGTAGGGCTGAAGCTTTCTTT

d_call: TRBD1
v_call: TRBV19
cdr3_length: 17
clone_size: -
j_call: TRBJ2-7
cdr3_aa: CASSSPSRTGTSYEQYF
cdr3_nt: TGTGCCAGTAGTAGTCCCTCTAGGACAGGTACCTCCTACGAGCAGTACTTC

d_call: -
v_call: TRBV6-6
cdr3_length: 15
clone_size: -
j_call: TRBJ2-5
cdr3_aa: CASGYTQQVQETQYF
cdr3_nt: TGTGCCAGCGGATATACCCAACAGGTTCAAGAGACCCAGTACTTC

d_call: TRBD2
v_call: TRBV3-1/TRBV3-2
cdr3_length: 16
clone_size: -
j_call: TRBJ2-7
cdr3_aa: CASSQGLAGGRYEQYF
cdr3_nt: TGTGCCAGCAGCCAGGGACTAGCGGGGGGCCGGTACGAGCAGTACTTC

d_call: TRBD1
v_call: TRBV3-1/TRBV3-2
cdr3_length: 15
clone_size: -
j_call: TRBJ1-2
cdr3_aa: CASSQEGQGAGGYTF
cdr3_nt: TGTGCCAGCAGCCAAGAGGGACAGGGGGCCGGTGGCTACACCTTC

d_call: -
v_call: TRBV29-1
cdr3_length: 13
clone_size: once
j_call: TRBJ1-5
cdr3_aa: CSVEGGAGQPQHF
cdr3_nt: TGCAGCGTTGAGGGAGGGGCTGGCCAGCCCCAGCATTTT

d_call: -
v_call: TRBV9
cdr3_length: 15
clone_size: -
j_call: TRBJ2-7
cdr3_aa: CASSLREGLGGEQYF
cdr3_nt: TGTGCCAGCAGTCTCCGAGAGGGCCTAGGGGGAGAGCAGTACTTC

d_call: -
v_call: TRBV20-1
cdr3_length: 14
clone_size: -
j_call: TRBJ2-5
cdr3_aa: CSASHRGYQETQYF
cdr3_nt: TGCAGTGCTAGTCACAGAGGATACCAAGAGACCCAGTACTTC

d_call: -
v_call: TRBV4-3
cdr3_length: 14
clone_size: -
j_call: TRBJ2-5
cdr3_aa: CASSQDLAGETQYF
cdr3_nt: TGCGCCAGCAGCCAAGATCTGGCCGGCGAGACCCAGTACTTC

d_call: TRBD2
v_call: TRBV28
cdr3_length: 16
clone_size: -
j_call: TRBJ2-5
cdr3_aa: CASRTPTSGGLETQYF
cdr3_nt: TGTGCCAGCAGGACCCCGACTAGCGGGGGTCTAGAGACCCAGTACTTC

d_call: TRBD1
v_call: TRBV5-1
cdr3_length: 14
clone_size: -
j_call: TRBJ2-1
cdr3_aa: CASRTGTGYNEQFF
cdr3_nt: TGCGCCAGCAGGACCGGGACAGGGTACAATGAGCAGTTCTTC

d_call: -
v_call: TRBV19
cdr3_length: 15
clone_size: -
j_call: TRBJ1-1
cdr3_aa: CASSLPDPGGTEAFF
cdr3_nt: TGTGCCAGTAGTTTACCCGACCCGGGCGGGACTGAAGCTTTCTTT

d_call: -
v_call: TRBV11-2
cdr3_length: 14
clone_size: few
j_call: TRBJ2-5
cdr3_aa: CASSYGLYQETQYF
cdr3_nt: TGTGCCAGCAGTTACGGACTGTACCAAGAGACCCAGTACTTC

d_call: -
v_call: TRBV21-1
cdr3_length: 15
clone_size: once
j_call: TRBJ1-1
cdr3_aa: CASSGPGRENTEAFF
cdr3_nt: TGTGCCAGCAGCGGACCGGGACGGGAGAACACTGAAGCTTTCTTT

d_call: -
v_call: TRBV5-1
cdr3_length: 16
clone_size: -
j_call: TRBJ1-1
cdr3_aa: CASSSDRSTMNTEAFF
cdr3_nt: TGCGCCAGCAGCTCGGACAGATCCACAATGAACACTGAAGCTTTCTTT

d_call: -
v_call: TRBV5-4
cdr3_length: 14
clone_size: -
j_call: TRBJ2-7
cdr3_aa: CASSLQGETYEQYF
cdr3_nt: TGTGCCAGCAGCTTGCAAGGGGAAACCTACGAGCAGTACTTC

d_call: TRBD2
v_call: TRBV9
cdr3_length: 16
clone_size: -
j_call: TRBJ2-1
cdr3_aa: CASSSRAGGLYNEQFF
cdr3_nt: TGTGCCAGCAGCTCAAGAGCGGGGGGGCTATACAATGAGCAGTTCTTC

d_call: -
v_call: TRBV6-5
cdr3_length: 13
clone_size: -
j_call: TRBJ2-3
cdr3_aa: CASSLPMADTQYF
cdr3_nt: TGTGCCAGCAGTCTACCGATGGCGGATACGCAGTATTTT